A single sample gave rise to the 17 T cell receptor beta chains below, sequenced in a study of PD-L1 blockade in urothelial cancer. Profiled with immunoSEQ multiplex PCR; TCRdb holds only in-frame clones, not every one. The sample shows around 48,000 clones, approximately 86% of them seen only once. Sample time point: peripheral blood 6 weeks after treatment start. The sequenced sample was PBMCs, obtained around atezolizumab (anti-PD-L1) treatment. Receptor source: a man aged 60 to 69 with urothelial cancer.

This clone has only one observation. J is TRBJ2-5 and V is TRBV30; D possibly corresponds to TRBD1 (6 bases). The V end was cut by 0 bases, the J end by 4 bases, with 9 bases between. Germline loops: CDR1 GTSNPN, CDR2 SVGIG (reference sequence). CDR3 length: 13 amino acids. Here the CDR3 reads CAWSVAGAETQYF. CDR3 in DNA: TGTGCCTGGAGTGTAGCAGGGGCAGAGACCCAGTACTTC.

The chain carries TRBV19 and TRBJ1-2; D possibly corresponds to TRBD1 (5 bases). The V end lost 5 bases, the J end lost 4 bases, and 17 bases lay between the germline ends. Germline-derived CDR1 and CDR2 are LNHDA and SQIVND (reference sequence). The CDR3 runs to 15 residues. The CDR3 sequence: CASSGRDPPFYGYTF. The CDR3, as DNA: TGTGCCAGTAGTGGCAGGGATCCTCCCTTCTATGGCTACACCTTC.

The chain recombines TRBV6-6 with TRBJ1-4; 7 bases fit TRBD1. The length of the CDR3 is 15 residues. Per the germline V gene, CDR1 is MNHNY and CDR2 is SVGAGI (reference sequence). V lost 2 bases to trimming and J lost 6 bases; unmatched junction nucleotides: 6. The CDR3 sequence: CASSYPAGGDEKLFF. In DNA, the CDR3 is TGTGCCAGCAGTTACCCCGCAGGGGGAGATGAAAAACTGTTTTTT.

The chain couples TRBV7-2 to TRBJ1-3; 7 nucleotides align to TRBD1. The germline V gene has CDR1 SGHTA and CDR2 FQGNSA. CDR3 length: 15 residues. Trimming removed 8 bases from V and 0 bases from J; junction bases left unmatched: 7. The chain's CDR3 is CASARTGNSGNTIYF. As DNA, the CDR3 is TGTGCCAGCGCTAGGACAGGCAACTCTGGAAACACCATATATTTT.

V is TRBV10-1 and J is TRBJ2-1; perhaps TRBD1 as D (6 bases). The CDR3 has 16 amino acids. CDR1 WNHNN and CDR2 SYGVQD come from the germline V gene (reference sequence). V shed 0 bases and J shed 4 bases, with 13 bases lying between them. CDR3 coding DNA: TGCGCCAGCAGTGAGTCATTCAGGGGACGGTACAATGAGCAGTTCTTC. This gives the protein CASSESFRGRYNEQFF.

This rearrangement joins TRBV28 to TRBJ1-1; D may be TRBD1 (6 bases). V was cut by 1 base and J by 0 bases, with 15 bases left in between. The germline V gene encodes CDR1 MDHEN and CDR2 SYDVKM. The CDR3 runs to 17 residues. The CDR3 coding sequence is TGTGCCAGCAGTTTATTAGACCGAGGGGGATTGAACACTGAAGCTTTCTTT. This codes for CASSLLDRGGLNTEAFF.

The J gene is TRBJ1-2, the V gene TRBV7-9, with D perhaps matching TRBD1 (6 bases). The V gene lost 5 bases and the J gene lost 4 bases, with 11 bases spanning the gap. This CDR3 has 13 residues. Germline loops: CDR1 SEHNR, CDR2 FQNEAQ (reference sequence). CDR3 loop: CASSPGDGYGYTF. The CDR3, as DNA: TGTGCCAGCAGCCCAGGGGACGGCTATGGCTACACCTTC. The entire variable domain, with the rest obtained from reference TRBV7-9 and TRBJ1-2, is as follows: DTGVSQNPRHKITKRGQNVTFRCDPISEHNRLYWYRQTLGQGPEFLTYFQNEAQLEKSRLLSDRFSAERPKGSFSTLEIQRTEQGDSAMYLCASSPGDGYGYTFGSGTRLTVV.

This rearrangement joins TRBV10-2 to TRBJ1-5; D is unclear. The V and J ends lost 5 bases and 1 base respectively, with 9 bases between them. This CDR3 has 14 residues. Germline-derived CDR1 and CDR2 are WSHSY and SAAADI. The CDR3, as DNA: TGCGCCAGCAGTAGATCGGGGAGCAATCAGCCCCAGCATTTT. It yields the protein CASSRSGSNQPQHF.

This clone has a handful of counts. This sequence joins TRBV5-1 and TRBJ2-3, with D unresolved. The CDR3 totals 13 residues. CDR1 SGHRS and CDR2 YFSETQ come from the germline V gene. V lost 1 base and J 3 bases, leaving 6 bases between the germline ends. In DNA, the CDR3 is TGCGCCAGCAGCTTGTCGGTTACAGATACGCAGTATTTT. It translates to CASSLSVTDTQYF.

The J gene is TRBJ2-7, the V gene TRBV7-2; 11 bases align to TRBD2. Looked up from germline, CDR1 is SGHTA and CDR2 is FQGNSA. The junction had 5 bases not matched to a gene; V was cut back by 5 bases and J by 2 bases. The CDR3 loop spans 15 amino acids. This chain's CDR3 is CASSAGLAEPYEQYF. In DNA form, the CDR3 reads TGTGCCAGCAGCGCGGGACTAGCGGAACCCTACGAGCAGTACTTC.

V gene TRBV5-1 combines with J gene TRBJ2-3; 13 positions agree with TRBD2. CDR1 and CDR2 from the germline V gene are SGHRS and YFSETQ. The CDR3 sequence is 17 residues long. J was trimmed by 2 bases and V by 8 bases; bases with no gene match: 11. The CDR3 DNA is TGCGCCAGTTCAGAGCCGGGACTAGCGGGGTCCACAGATACGCAGTATTTT. Its translation is CASSEPGLAGSTDTQYF.

The V and J genes are TRBV7-8 and TRBJ2-3, with 12 nucleotides matching TRBD2. The germline gives CDR1 SGHVS, CDR2 FQNEAQ. J gave up 6 bases and V 1 base, and 5 bases lay outside the gene matches. The length of the CDR3 is 16 residues. In DNA, the CDR3 is TGTGCCAGCAGCTTAGTCGGACTAGCGGGAAGGGATACGCAGTATTTT. Protein sequence: CASSLVGLAGRDTQYF.

This clone was seen a single time. The chain couples TRBV6-5 to TRBJ2-3; D is unresolved. With 5 bases removed from V and 2 bases from J, the gap between germline ends came to 11 bases. CDR3 length equals 14 residues. The germline V gene encodes CDR1 MNHEY and CDR2 SVGAGI. The CDR3 spells CASSLLPYTDTQYF. The CDR3 DNA sequence: TGTGCCAGCAGTCTACTACCGTACACAGATACGCAGTATTTT.

The rearrangement joins TRBV29-1 to TRBJ1-1; D not certain. Germline V CDR1 and CDR2: SQVTM, ANQGSEA. The ends were cut back, 3 bases at V and 4 bases at J, with 15 bases in the middle. The CDR3 runs 14 residues. CDR3 sequence reads: CSVEGLARGTEAFF. CDR3 DNA: TGCAGCGTTGAGGGTTTGGCTCGGGGCACTGAAGCTTTCTTT.

This chain joins TRBV11-3 and TRBJ1-3, with D unclear. V was pared by 5 bases and J by 6 bases, with 14 bases between. The CDR3 has 14 amino acids. Germline-derived CDR1 and CDR2 are SGHNT and YENEEA. The CDR3 DNA reads as TGTGCCAGCAGCCCGGTCGGGAGGGCAAACACCATATATTTT. It specifies CASSPVGRANTIYF.

The chain couples TRBV11-2 to TRBJ2-3, with 8 bases matching TRBD2. The junction had 5 bases not matched to a gene; V was cut back by 4 bases and J by 2 bases. Germline assignment: CDR1 SGHAT and CDR2 FQNNGV. CDR3 size: 15 residues. The CDR3 is CASSSRGGVTDTQYF. The CDR3 coding sequence is TGTGCCAGCAGCTCCCGGGGGGGCGTCACAGATACGCAGTATTTT.

The chain is built from TRBV11-2 and TRBJ2-1; the match to TRBD1 covers 10 bases. The CDR3 is 16 residues long. Germline V gene data show CDR1 as SGHAT and CDR2 as FQNNGV. V shed 5 bases and J 3 bases; nucleotides not matched to a gene: 7. CDR3 in amino acids: CASSETGTGVYNEQFF. The CDR3 DNA is TGTGCCAGCAGCGAAACCGGGACAGGGGTCTACAATGAGCAGTTCTTC. The whole variable domain, remainder taken from reference TRBV11-2 and TRBJ2-1, is EAGVAQSPRYKIIEKRQSVAFWCNPISGHATLYWYQQILGQGPKLLIQFQNNGVVDDSQLPKDRFSAERLKGVDSTLKIQPAKLEDSAVYLCASSETGTGVYNEQFFGPGTRLTVL.